These 15 T cell receptor beta chains share one sample of origin, sequenced in a study of tumor and adjacent non-tumor tissue in lung cancer (dated by TCRdb to 2017 to 2018). The library was generated by multiplex PCR. The sequencer listed for this sample is Illumina HiSeq 2500. Following protocols modified from ARM-PCR, the researchers constructed TCRbeta libraries through three rounds of nested PCR with primers (Table S4). TCRdb reworked the public reads: Q25 trimming with fastp, MiXCR clone assembly, productive beta chains retained. Rows matching on CDR3 protein sequence are summarized as one entry with the most common DNA and genes. The sample table contains about 48,000 distinct CDR3 sequences; only one count was recorded for roughly two thirds of them. Approximately 28% of the sample is taken by the ten largest. RNA was extracted from bulk unsorted tissue and checked for quality with a NanoDrop ND-1000 and an Agilent 2100. Distant non-tumor tissue taken more than 3 cm from the tumor edge was used as the normal lung sample.

Sample: distant non-tumor lung tissue. These receptors all come from a woman in her 70s with non-small cell lung cancer.

Concerning this clonotype: At one of its ends the junction is not consistent with the germline gene, which may arise from a read error. The rearrangement links TRBV6-1 to TRBJ1-2; TRBD1 is a possible D gene (5 bases). CDR3 length: 15 residues. CDR1 MNHNS and CDR2 SASEGT come from the germline V gene. This CDR3 reads CASIGSAGKAGGYTF. The CDR3 DNA reads as TGCGCCAGCATAGGTTCGGCAGGGAAGGCAGGCGGCTACACTTTC.

Points on this clonotype: Since a much larger clone is just one base distant, this may be a read error. The chain has TRBV30 and TRBJ2-5; D unclear. Germline V gives CDR1 GTSNPN, CDR2 SVGIG (reference sequence). The CDR3 consists of 13 residues. With 1 base removed from V and 5 bases from J, the gap between germline ends came to 11 bases. The CDR3 region is CAWSARGVETQYF. The DNA of the CDR3 is TGTGCCTGGAGTGCTCGAGGTGTGGAGACCCAGTACTTC.

Remarks on this clonotype: One end of the junction varies from germline; a read error may be responsible. V gene TRBV6-5 combines with J gene TRBJ1-1; a weak D match, TRBD1 (5 bases). Germline-derived CDR1 and CDR2 are MNHEY and SVGAGI. This CDR3 is built from 16 residues. The CDR3 spells CAGSYSGGAFRAEAFF. CDR3 sequence (DNA): TGTGCCGGCAGTTACTCCGGCGGGGCTTTTAGGGCTGAAGCTTTCTTT.

V gene TRBV29-1 combines with J gene TRBJ2-3, with 13 nucleotides matching TRBD2. Unmatched junction bases numbered 8, after V lost 7 bases and J lost 4 bases. The germline gives CDR1 SQVTM, CDR2 ANQGSEA. The length of the CDR3 is 15 residues. The CDR3 DNA reads as TGCAGCGCTATAGGACTAGCGGGAGTGCCAGATACGCAGTATTTT. It is translated as CSAIGLAGVPDTQYF.

Points on this clonotype: Likely a read error: the CDR3 ends without its conserved phenylalanine or tryptophan. The chain links TRBV6-5 to TRBJ2-6; D uncertain. The CDR3 spans 16 residues. CDR1 MNHEY and CDR2 SVGAGI come from the germline V gene. The DNA of the CDR3 is TGCGCCAGCATTTACTCGATGGACTCTGGGGCCAACGTCCTGACTTTA. This translates into CASIYSMDSGANVLTL.

For this clonotype: This CDR3 fails to terminate in the conserved phenylalanine or tryptophan, so it likely reflects a read error. The limits of the CDR3 on the DNA are not certain, so only TCRdb's listed CDR3 is given. V gene TRBV21-1 combines with J gene TRBJ2-5; the table's D call of TRBD2 was not tested on the DNA. TRBV21-1 is a recognized pseudogene. The CDR3 is 17 residues long, counting both termini. This chain's CDR3 is CARSKGLAGTVQETQYL.

A remark on this clonotype: A much larger clone differs by one base, so this may be a read error. The chain has TRBV6-1 and TRBJ2-5; no definite D call. The CDR3 runs to 13 residues. V lost 4 bases and J lost 8, with 14 bases in between. CDR1 and CDR2 from the germline V gene are MNHNS and SASEGT. This CDR3 is CASSGRLDTTQYF. The CDR3 coding sequence is TGTGCCAGCAGTGGGAGACTGGATACCACCCAGTACTTC.

The chain combines TRBV28 with TRBJ1-4; D is perhaps TRBD1 (5 bases). The V gene's germline CDR1 is MDHEN and CDR2 SYDVKM. The CDR3 spans 16 residues. The DNA of the CDR3 is TGTACAAGCAGCCCCAGGGAAGGGGCAACTAATGAAAAACTGTTTTTT. It translates to CTSSPREGATNEKLFF.

On this clonotype: No conserved phenylalanine or tryptophan ends this CDR3, so it is likely a read error. This sequence joins TRBV11-2 and TRBJ2-3; 11 bases fit TRBD2. J gave up 7 bases and V 5 bases, and 8 bases lay outside the gene matches. CDR1 is SGHAT, CDR2 FQNNGV, per germline. CDR3 length: 15 amino acids. The CDR3 DNA reads as TGTGCCAGCAGCCCGCTAGCGGGGGGTGGGTATACGCAGTATCTT. Translating gives CASSPLAGGGYTQYL.

This sequence joins TRBV12-3 or TRBV12-4 and TRBJ1-2; D ambiguous. Between the trimmed V and J ends, which lost 0 bases and 9 bases, there was a span of 23 bases. The CDR3 is 17 amino acids. The CDR3, as DNA: TGTGCCAGCAGTTTAGCGTTAGGGCTGAGTCTCTACTCTAGCTACACCTTC. Translation: CASSLALGLSLYSSYTF.

For this clonotype: A much larger clone differs from this one at a single base, so this may be a read error. This chain uses TRBV7-9 with TRBJ1-2; no clear D gene. The CDR3 extends over 11 amino acids. Germline CDR1 is SEHNR and CDR2 is FQNEAQ (reference sequence). Trimming removed 5 bases at V and 8 bases at J, with 9 bases between. In nucleotides, the CDR3 is TGTGCCAGCAGCCTCTCGGTGGGCTACACCTTC. This codes for CASSLSVGYTF.

Worth noting for this clonotype: It is likely a read error, because the conserved phenylalanine at the end of the CDR3 is missing. Because the CDR3's place on the DNA is in doubt, the DNA is left out and the CDR3 is given as listed by TCRdb. The gene calls are TRBV6-1 and TRBJ2-3; the table assigns TRBD1, which was not confirmed against the DNA. The CDR3 adds up to 15 amino acids, both ends counted. CDR1 and CDR2 (germline): MNHNS, SASEGT. This CDR3 is CASRDNRDMGDTQFL.

With respect to this clonotype: Possible read error: a much larger clone is one base away. In nucleotides, the CDR3 is TGTACCAGCAACCGGGACAGGGGTGGCGAGCAGTACTTC. This translates into CTSNRDRGGEQYF. V gene TRBV28 combines with J gene TRBJ2-7; 10 nucleotides line up with TRBD1. The CDR3 is 13 amino acids. From germline, CDR1 is MDHEN and CDR2 SYDVKM.

Ten or more counts support this clonotype. The rearrangement joins TRBV12-3 or TRBV12-4 to TRBJ2-7, with TRBD1 matching over 7 bases. With V trimmed by 6 bases and J by 2 bases, 10 bases remained unmatched. This CDR3 spans 15 amino acids. The CDR3 loop is CASSRDSLGTYEQYF. The CDR3 DNA is TGTGCCAGCAGCAGGGACAGTCTTGGAACCTACGAGCAGTACTTC.

About this clonotype: The DNA is left out, because the CDR3 cannot be placed on it with certainty; the CDR3 is given as TCRdb lists it. The V and J genes are TRBV29-1 and TRBJ2-7. Germline loops: CDR1 SQVTM, CDR2 ANQGSEA. A total of 13 residues make up the CDR3, ends included. The CDR3 sequence: CSVGTGSSYERYF.